Presented here are 8 T cell receptor beta chains from one specimen sequenced in a study of technical replicates of blood from a few donors. Assay used: immunoSEQ multiplex PCR; TCRdb lists only in-frame clones, some missing. The table records 75,000 or so clones, 90% to 95% of them present only once. The sample was T cells isolated from PBMCs. The receptor set was obtained from a human donor in good health.

The chain has TRBV7-2 and TRBJ2-7, with 11 bases identical to TRBD2. Trimming at V came to 8 bases and at J to 4 bases, leaving 10 bases not matched to a gene. CDR3 length: 15 amino acids. The V gene's germline CDR1 is SGHTA and CDR2 FQGNSA. This CDR3 is CASGRSLAGGYEQYF. The DNA for the CDR3 is TGTGCCAGCGGCCGATCGCTAGCGGGAGGTTACGAGCAGTACTTC.

The chain carries TRBV6-5 and TRBJ1-1; 8 bases map to TRBD1. The CDR3 length is 14 residues. After removal of 5 bases from V and 7 bases from J, the junction contained 9 bases not matched to a gene. The germline gives CDR1 MNHEY, CDR2 SVGAGI. The CDR3 coding sequence is TGTGCCAGCAGTCCCCCAGGGGGCCCATATGAAGCTTTCTTT. Encoded protein: CASSPPGGPYEAFF.

This chain links TRBV4-2 with TRBJ2-7; D is possibly TRBD1 (5 bases). V was pared by 0 bases and J by 3 bases, with 21 bases between. The CDR3 is 18 residues long. From germline, CDR1 is LGHNA and CDR2 YNFKEQ. The CDR3 spells CASSQDLSWGTQGYEQYF. The CDR3 bases are TGTGCCAGCAGCCAAGATCTTAGTTGGGGAACCCAGGGCTACGAGCAGTACTTC.

The genes are TRBV28 and TRBJ2-1; D gene ambiguous. Germline assignment: CDR1 MDHEN and CDR2 SYDVKM. V was pared by 3 bases and J by 7 bases, with 13 bases between. The CDR3 has 14 amino acids. CDR3 nucleotide sequence: TGTGCCAGCAGTTTCGACAATTTAGTGAATGAGCAGTTCTTC. This sequence encodes CASSFDNLVNEQFF.

The chain links TRBV19 to TRBJ2-7; D perhaps matches TRBD2 (6 bases). This CDR3 region has 14 residues. V was trimmed by 1 base and J by 4 bases, leaving 11 bases between them. Germline V gives CDR1 LNHDA, CDR2 SQIVND (reference sequence). CDR3 nucleotide sequence: TGTGCCAGTAGTATAGGGGGGGACGGTTACGAGCAGTACTTC. Translation: CASSIGGDGYEQYF.

About this clone itself: Different DNA sequences within this sample yield the same CDR3. This chain uses TRBV28 with TRBJ1-2; D uncertain. The CDR3 is made up of 13 amino acids. CDR1 and CDR2 from the germline V gene are MDHEN and SYDVKM. The germline V and J ends were trimmed by 3 bases and 4 bases, with 9 bases remaining between them. The CDR3 region is CASSLGTPYGYTF. Here the CDR3 DNA reads TGTGCCAGCAGTTTGGGCACACCCTATGGCTACACCTTC.

CDR3 bases: TGTGCCAGCAGTTGGACGCTCGATTGGACAGTCAATGAGCAGTTCTTC. It encodes CASSWTLDWTVNEQFF. The chain uses TRBV28 and TRBJ2-1, with a possible D match to TRBD1 (6 bases). The CDR3 runs 16 residues. Between the trimmed V and J ends, which lost 4 bases and 6 bases, there was a span of 19 bases. In germline, CDR1 is MDHEN, CDR2 SYDVKM. Combining the CDR3 with reference TRBV28 and TRBJ2-1 gives the whole variable domain DVKVTQSSRYLVKRTGEKVFLECVQDMDHENMFWYRQDPGLGLRLIYFSYDVKMKEKGDIPEGYSVSREKKERFSLILESASTNQTSMYLCASSWTLDWTVNEQFFGPGTRLTVL.

This chain uses TRBV21-1 with TRBJ2-7; the DNA was not used to check the table's D call, TRBD2. TRBV21-1 is a known pseudogene. CDR3 size: 12 residues. In nucleotides, the CDR3 is TGTGCCAGGTCCAGCGGCTCCTACGAGCAGTACTTC. It translates to CARSSGSYEQYF.